This T cell receptor (beta chain) is drawn from a study of T cell changes during pregnancy in multiple sclerosis. V dropped 5 bases and J dropped 2 bases, with 9 bases sitting between them. The CDR3 is 13 residues long. The germline gives CDR1 SEHNR, CDR2 FQNEAQ (reference sequence). Here immunoSEQ multiplex PCR was the method, and the copy in TCRdb shows in-frame clones only, minus some. The table has about 42,000 clones, about 91% seen once. V gene TRBV7-9 combines with J gene TRBJ1-2, with D unresolved. The TCR sequence derives from a female donor in good health, enrolled as a control in a pregnancy study. The source was CD4+ T cells from peripheral blood mononuclear cells, collected after pregnancy. The CDR3 here is CASSPTTNYGYTF. The DNA for the CDR3 is TGTGCCAGCAGCCCTACGACAAACTATGGCTACACCTTC.